This entry concerns a single TCR beta chain. This entry comes from a study of beta chain features in type 1 diabetes. Expressed TCRB transcripts were sequenced after all isolated RNA was converted to cDNA. Assay used: immunoSEQ multiplex PCR; TCRdb lists only in-frame clones, some missing. The repertoire holds hundreds of thousands of clones, with more than 9% as singletons. This CDR3 comprises 16 residues. J lost 5 bases, V lost 4 bases, and 8 bases had no gene match. Germline CDR1 is SGHRS and CDR2 is YFSETQ. This TCR was sampled from a woman between 18 and 29 years old in good health. The sequenced sample consisted of naive CD4+ T cells from blood. The genes are TRBV5-1 and TRBJ2-4, with 11 bases matching TRBD2. In nucleotides, the CDR3 is TGCGCCAGCAGCCTCCTAGCGGGGGGCGGGGAAAACATTCAGTACTTC. This gives the protein CASSLLAGGGENIQYF.